This T cell receptor beta chain was retrieved from a study of beta chain features in type 1 diabetes. Study background: Comparable age, gender and cell yields were observed in patients relative to healthy donors.

Central memory, naive, regulatory and stem cell-like memory CD4+ cells were sorted by CD45RO/CCR7/CD25/CD127/CD95/CD27. Only a few counts were recorded for this clone. The study reverse transcribed the entire isolated RNA, so it sequenced expressed TCRB transcripts. The read count averaged around 4 million across naive, central memory and regulatory T cell samples. This table comes from immunoSEQ multiplex PCR, and its TCRdb copy is limited to in-frame clones, with some not included. The sample lists about half a million clones; 9.5% to 12% were seen once. V was clipped by 0 bases and J by 6 bases, with 13 bases between them. Germline V CDR1 and CDR2: SGHNT, YYREEE (reference sequence). The CDR3 extends over 14 amino acids.

Sequences were obtained from naive CD4+ T cells from blood. The chain has TRBV5-4 and TRBJ2-7; possibly TRBD2 for D (5 bases). The sequence was obtained from a woman aged 18-29 years in good health. CDR3 sequence (DNA): TGTGCCAGCAGCTTGGGTTCTCCTGGGAGCGAGCAGTACTTC. Its translation is CASSLGSPGSEQYF.